The 9 T cell receptor beta chains in this list originate from one sample, sequenced in a study of shared clonotypes between healthy human individuals. The protocol was immunoSEQ multiplex PCR, while the TCRdb copy is restricted to in-frame clones and leaves out a portion. The sample gives 950,000 to 1,200,000 clones, 60% to 85% of which show up once; about 0.89% is in the top ten. The material sequenced was memory CD4+ T cells from PBMCs. Subset: CD45RA-negative fraction. These receptors were taken from a man younger than 30 in good health. Some clones in this sample may be carry-over from other donors' samples.

V gene TRBV11-2 combines with J gene TRBJ2-1; D gene unclear. Trimming pared 2 bases from V and 4 bases from J, leaving 18 bases between. Germline V CDR1 and CDR2: SGHAT, FQNNGV. The CDR3 loop spans 17 amino acids. The chain's CDR3 is CASSLLPDSRGYNEQFF. Here the CDR3 DNA reads TGTGCCAGCAGCTTATTACCCGACTCGCGTGGGTACAATGAGCAGTTCTTC.

The chain's CDR3 is CASSTRGRETQYF. The CDR3 DNA follows: TGTGCCAGTAGTACTCGGGGGCGAGAGACCCAGTACTTC. The chain employs TRBV19 and TRBJ2-5, with D perhaps TRBD1 or TRBD2 (6 bases each). Trimming left V 4 bases short and J 4 bases short, with 10 bases between. There are 13 residues in the CDR3. In germline, CDR1 is LNHDA, CDR2 SQIVND (reference sequence).

J is TRBJ2-1 and V is TRBV2; 8 nucleotides match TRBD2. V dropped 6 bases and J dropped 6; count of bases not matched to a gene: 13. Germline values: CDR1 SNHLY, CDR2 FYNNEI. This CDR3 is built from 16 residues. CDR3 in amino acids: CASSAIAGFFGNEQFF. Here the CDR3 DNA reads TGTGCCAGCAGCGCCATAGCGGGGTTCTTCGGCAATGAGCAGTTCTTC. Complete variable domain (other parts from reference TRBV2 and TRBJ2-1): EPEVTQTPSHQVTQMGQEVILRCVPISNHLYFYWYRQILGQKVEFLVSFYNNEISEKSEIFDDQFSVERPDGSNFTLKIRSTKLEDSAMYFCASSAIAGFFGNEQFFGPGTRLTVL.

This clone was detected once. This sequence joins TRBV7-9 and TRBJ2-2, with TRBD1 matching over 7 bases. Germline assignment: CDR1 SEHNR and CDR2 FQNEAQ (reference sequence). The CDR3 spans 14 residues. J gave up 2 bases and V 10 bases, and 7 bases lay outside the gene matches. DNA for the CDR3: TGTGCCACCGTGGACAGGATCAACACCGGGGAGCTGTTTTTT. Protein: CATVDRINTGELFF.

The chain couples TRBV28 to TRBJ1-2, with 8 nucleotides matching TRBD1. The length of the CDR3 is 15 residues. The junction had 11 bases not matched to a gene; V was cut back by 3 bases and J by 8 bases. Germline CDR1 is MDHEN and CDR2 is SYDVKM. Here the CDR3 reads CASSFNRGASWGYTF. The CDR3 DNA is TGTGCCAGCAGTTTCAACAGGGGGGCATCCTGGGGCTACACCTTC.

V and J are TRBV7-2 and TRBJ2-5; tentatively, D is TRBD2 (5 bases). This CDR3 region has 13 residues. In germline, CDR1 is SGHTA, CDR2 FQGNSA. The germline V and J ends were trimmed by 5 bases and 5 bases, with 12 bases remaining between them. CDR3 DNA: TGTGCCAGCAGCCGGGGAACCCTTGAGACCCAGTACTTC. It specifies CASSRGTLETQYF.

The chain combines TRBV5-1 with TRBJ1-2; D is possibly TRBD1 (6 bases). This CDR3 contains 16 residues. The germline CDR1 and CDR2 sequences are SGHRS and YFSETQ. The germline V and J ends were trimmed by 2 bases and 0 bases, with 14 bases remaining between them. CDR3 region: CASSFGRGNPNYGYTF. CDR3 DNA sequence: TGCGCCAGCAGCTTTGGAAGGGGGAACCCTAACTATGGCTACACCTTC.

V is TRBV6-6 and J is TRBJ1-1; unclear D gene. The CDR3 consists of 14 residues. Per the germline V gene, CDR1 is MNHNY and CDR2 is SVGAGI (reference sequence). Trimming took 2 bases from V and 0 from J, leaving 7 bases between them. The CDR3 bases are TGTGCCAGCAGTTACGAGGCGGTGAACACTGAAGCTTTCTTT. Its protein product is CASSYEAVNTEAFF.

The genes are TRBV19 and TRBJ2-6, with D unclear. Germline assignment: CDR1 LNHDA and CDR2 SQIVND (reference sequence). V was pared by 6 bases and J by 2 bases, with 20 bases between. This CDR3 region has 18 residues. CDR3 sequence reads: CASSPWIGARPGANVLTF. The CDR3 DNA sequence: TGTGCCAGTAGCCCTTGGATAGGAGCCCGACCTGGGGCCAACGTCCTGACTTTC.